This T cell receptor (beta chain) stems from a study of cytomegalovirus exposure and HLA in healthy donors. Donors sampled were nominally healthy, though unrecorded immune exposures were likely. The PCR ran on 60 Vbeta and 13 Jbeta primers. The assay was immunoSEQ multiplex PCR, and TCRdb's table has in-frame clones only and misses some. This sample carries some 150,000 clones, around 9% of them seen once, and the ten largest clones take roughly 6.4%. The receptor's source is a woman in her 40s in good health and CMV-seropositive. What was sequenced was PBMCs.

CDR3 loop: CASSSPGQNSPLHF. In DNA form, the CDR3 reads TGTGCCAGCAGTTCACCGGGACAGAATTCACCCCTCCACTTT. This rearrangement joins TRBV6-5 to TRBJ1-6; 7 nucleotides line up with TRBD1. This CDR3 has 14 amino acids. V gave up 4 bases and J gave up 7 bases; unmatched junction bases: 4. Looked up from germline, CDR1 is MNHEY and CDR2 is SVGAGI.